The clone carrying this TCR beta chain was found once. What it binds is not known. Assay: immunoSEQ multiplex PCR; the TCRdb copy retains only in-frame clones and omits some. The sample has about 62,000 clones, around 93% seen once. This sample is part of a study of OX40 agonist ivuxolimab in advanced cancers. Study-wide findings and caveats: Both CD4+ and CD8+ T cell populations in blood had undergone clonal expansion by week 6 at 0.1 to 3.0 mg/kg.

The J segment lost 3 bases and the V segment lost 4 bases, leaving 8 bases of the junction unmatched. The V gene's germline CDR1 is SEHNR and CDR2 FQNEAQ (reference sequence). The CDR3 sequence is 18 residues long. V is TRBV7-9 and J is TRBJ2-3, with 15 bases aligning to TRBD2. The source is an adult with an advanced solid tumor such as melanoma, head and neck, liver or kidney cancer. The input for sequencing was CD4+ or CD8+ T cells sorted from blood, taken in a trial of the OX40 agonist ivuxolimab. CDR3 residues: CASSSGTSGRKRTDTQYF. In nucleotides, the CDR3 is TGTGCCAGCAGCTCGGGGACTAGCGGGAGGAAAAGGACAGATACGCAGTATTTT.